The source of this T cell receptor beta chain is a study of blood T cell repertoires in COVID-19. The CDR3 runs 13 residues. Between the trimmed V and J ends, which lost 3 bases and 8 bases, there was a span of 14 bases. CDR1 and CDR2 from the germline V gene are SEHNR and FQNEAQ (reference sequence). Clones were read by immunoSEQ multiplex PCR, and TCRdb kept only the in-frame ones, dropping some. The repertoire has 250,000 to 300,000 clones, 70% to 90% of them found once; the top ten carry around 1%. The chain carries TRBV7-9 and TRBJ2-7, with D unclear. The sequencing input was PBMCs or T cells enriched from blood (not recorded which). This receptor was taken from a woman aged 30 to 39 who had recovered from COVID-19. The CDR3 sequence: CASSFEVPEKQYF. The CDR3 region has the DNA TGTGCCAGCAGCTTTGAGGTCCCGGAGAAGCAGTACTTC.